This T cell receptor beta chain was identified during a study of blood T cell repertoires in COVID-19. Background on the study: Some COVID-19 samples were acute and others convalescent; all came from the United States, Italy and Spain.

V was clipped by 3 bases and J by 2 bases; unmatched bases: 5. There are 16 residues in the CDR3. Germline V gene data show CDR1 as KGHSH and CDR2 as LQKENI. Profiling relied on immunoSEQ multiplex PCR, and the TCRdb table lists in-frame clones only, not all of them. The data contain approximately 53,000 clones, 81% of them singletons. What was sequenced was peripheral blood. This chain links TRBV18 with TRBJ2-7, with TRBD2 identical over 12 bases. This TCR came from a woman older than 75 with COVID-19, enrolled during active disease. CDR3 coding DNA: TGTGCCAGCTCACCGTCCGGGACTAGCGGGCCCTACGAGCAGTACTTC. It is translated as CASSPSGTSGPYEQYF.